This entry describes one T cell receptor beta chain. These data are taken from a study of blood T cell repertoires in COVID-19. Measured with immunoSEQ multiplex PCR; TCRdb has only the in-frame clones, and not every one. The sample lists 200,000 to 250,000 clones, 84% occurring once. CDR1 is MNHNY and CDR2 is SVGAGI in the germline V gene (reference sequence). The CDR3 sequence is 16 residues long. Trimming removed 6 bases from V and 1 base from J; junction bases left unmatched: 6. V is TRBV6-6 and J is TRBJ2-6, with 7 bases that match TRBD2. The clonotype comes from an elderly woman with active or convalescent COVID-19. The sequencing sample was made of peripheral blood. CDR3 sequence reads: CASRAGVGSGANVLTF. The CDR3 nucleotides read TGTGCCAGCAGGGCGGGAGTAGGGTCTGGGGCCAACGTCCTGACTTTC.